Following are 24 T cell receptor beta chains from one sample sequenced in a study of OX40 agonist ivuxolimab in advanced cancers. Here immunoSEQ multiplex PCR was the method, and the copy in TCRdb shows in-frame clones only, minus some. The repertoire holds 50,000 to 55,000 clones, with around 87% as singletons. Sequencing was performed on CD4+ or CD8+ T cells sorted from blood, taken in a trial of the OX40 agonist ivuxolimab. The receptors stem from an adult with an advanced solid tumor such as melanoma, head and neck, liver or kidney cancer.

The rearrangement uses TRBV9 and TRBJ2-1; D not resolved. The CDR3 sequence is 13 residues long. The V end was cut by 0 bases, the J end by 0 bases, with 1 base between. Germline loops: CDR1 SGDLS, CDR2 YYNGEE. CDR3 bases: TGTGCCAGCAGCGTAGGCTCCTACAATGAGCAGTTCTTC. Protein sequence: CASSVGSYNEQFF.

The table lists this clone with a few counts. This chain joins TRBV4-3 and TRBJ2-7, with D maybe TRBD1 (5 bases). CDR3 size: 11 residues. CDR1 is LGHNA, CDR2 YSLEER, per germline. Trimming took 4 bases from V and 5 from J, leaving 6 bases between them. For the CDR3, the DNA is TGCGCCAGCAGCCTAGGGGACGAGCAGTACTTC. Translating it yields CASSLGDEQYF.

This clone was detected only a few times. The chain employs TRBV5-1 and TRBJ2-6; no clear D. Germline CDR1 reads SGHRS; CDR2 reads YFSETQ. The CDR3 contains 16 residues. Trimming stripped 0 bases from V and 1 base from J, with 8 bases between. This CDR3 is CASSLGSNSGANVLTF. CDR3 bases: TGCGCCAGCAGCTTGGGTTCGAATTCTGGGGCCAACGTCCTGACTTTC.

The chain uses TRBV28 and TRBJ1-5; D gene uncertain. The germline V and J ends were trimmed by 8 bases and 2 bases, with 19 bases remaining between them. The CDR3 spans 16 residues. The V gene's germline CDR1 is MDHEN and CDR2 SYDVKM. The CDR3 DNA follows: TGTGCCAGCCATAGTCTATCCCTATGGGGCAATCAGCCCCAGCATTTT. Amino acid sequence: CASHSLSLWGNQPQHF. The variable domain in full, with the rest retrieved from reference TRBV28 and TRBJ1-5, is DVKVTQSSRYLVKRTGEKVFLECVQDMDHENMFWYRQDPGLGLRLIYFSYDVKMKEKGDIPEGYSVSREKKERFSLILESASTNQTSMYLCASHSLSLWGNQPQHFGDGTRLSIL.

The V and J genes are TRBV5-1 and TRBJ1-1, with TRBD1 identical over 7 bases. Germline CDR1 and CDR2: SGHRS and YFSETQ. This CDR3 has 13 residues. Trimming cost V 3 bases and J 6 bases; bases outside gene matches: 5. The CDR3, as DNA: TGCGCCAGCAGCTCCACAGGGGACTCTGAAGCTTTCTTT. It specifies CASSSTGDSEAFF.

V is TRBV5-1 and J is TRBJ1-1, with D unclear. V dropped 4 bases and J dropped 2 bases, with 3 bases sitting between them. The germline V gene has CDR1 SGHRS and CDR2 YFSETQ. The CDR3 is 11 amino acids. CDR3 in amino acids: CASSSNTEAFF. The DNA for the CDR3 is TGCGCCAGCAGCAGTAACACTGAAGCTTTCTTT. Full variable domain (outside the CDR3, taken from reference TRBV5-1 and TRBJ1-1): KAGVTQTPRYLIKTRGQQVTLSCSPISGHRSVSWYQQTPGQGLQFLFEYFSETQRNKGNFPGRFSGRQFSNSRSEMNVSTLELGDSALYLCASSSNTEAFFGQGTRLTVV.

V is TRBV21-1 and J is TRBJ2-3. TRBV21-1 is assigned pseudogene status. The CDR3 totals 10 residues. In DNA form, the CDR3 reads TGTGCCAGGACCGGTGATACGCAGTATTTT. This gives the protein CARTGDTQYF.

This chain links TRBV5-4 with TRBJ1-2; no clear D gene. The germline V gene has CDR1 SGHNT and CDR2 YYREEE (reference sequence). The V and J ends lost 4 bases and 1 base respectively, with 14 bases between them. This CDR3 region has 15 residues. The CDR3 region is CASSVGLQINYGYTF. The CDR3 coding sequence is TGTGCCAGCAGCGTGGGATTGCAAATTAACTATGGCTACACCTTC.

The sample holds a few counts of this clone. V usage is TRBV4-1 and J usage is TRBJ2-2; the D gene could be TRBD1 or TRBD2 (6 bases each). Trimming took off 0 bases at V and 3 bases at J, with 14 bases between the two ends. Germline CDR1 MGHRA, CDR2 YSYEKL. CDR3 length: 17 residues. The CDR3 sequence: CASSQEGAGEDTGELFF. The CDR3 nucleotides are TGCGCCAGCAGCCAAGAAGGGGCAGGGGAGGACACCGGGGAGCTGTTTTTT.

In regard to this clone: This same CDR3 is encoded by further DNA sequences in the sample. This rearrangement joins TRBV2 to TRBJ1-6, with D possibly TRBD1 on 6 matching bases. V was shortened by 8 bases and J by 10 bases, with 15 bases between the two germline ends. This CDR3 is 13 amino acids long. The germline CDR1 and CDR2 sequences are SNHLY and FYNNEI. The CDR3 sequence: CASGLYRDSPLHF. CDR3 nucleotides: TGTGCCAGCGGACTATACAGGGACTCACCCCTCCACTTT.

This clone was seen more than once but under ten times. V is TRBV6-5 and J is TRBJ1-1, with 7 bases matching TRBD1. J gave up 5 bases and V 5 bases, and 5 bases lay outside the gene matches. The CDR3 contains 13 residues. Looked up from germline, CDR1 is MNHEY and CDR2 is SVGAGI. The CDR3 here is CASSPIQGTEAFF. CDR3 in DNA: TGTGCCAGCAGTCCGATACAGGGGACTGAAGCTTTCTTT.

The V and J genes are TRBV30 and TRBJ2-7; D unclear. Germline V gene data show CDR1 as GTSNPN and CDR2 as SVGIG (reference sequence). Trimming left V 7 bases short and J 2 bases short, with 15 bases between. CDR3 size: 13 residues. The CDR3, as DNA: TGTGCCTATTCGGACGGCCGAACCTACGAGCAGTACTTC. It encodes CAYSDGRTYEQYF.

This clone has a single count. CDR3 DNA sequence: TGCGCCAGCAGTGAGTCGTTAGGGTACAATGAGCAGTTCTTC. It is translated as CASSESLGYNEQFF. The rearrangement links TRBV10-1 to TRBJ2-1; D remains unclear. CDR3 length equals 14 residues. Germline V gives CDR1 WNHNN, CDR2 SYGVQD (reference sequence). Trimming cost V 0 bases and J 4 bases, with 7 bases left between them.

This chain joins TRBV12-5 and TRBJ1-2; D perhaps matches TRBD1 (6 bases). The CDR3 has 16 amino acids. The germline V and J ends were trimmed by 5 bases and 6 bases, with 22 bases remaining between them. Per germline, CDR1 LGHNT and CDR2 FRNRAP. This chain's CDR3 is CASGPGHNPPSHGYTF. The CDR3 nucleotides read TGTGCTAGTGGTCCGGGACACAACCCACCTAGCCATGGCTACACCTTC.

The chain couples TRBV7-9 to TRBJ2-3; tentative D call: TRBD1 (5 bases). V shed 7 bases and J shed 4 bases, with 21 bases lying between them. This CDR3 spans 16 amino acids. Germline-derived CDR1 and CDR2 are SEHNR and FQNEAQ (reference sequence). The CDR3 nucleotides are TGTGCCAGCATCCCCACCGGCAGGGTTTACTCAGATACGCAGTATTTT. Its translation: CASIPTGRVYSDTQYF.

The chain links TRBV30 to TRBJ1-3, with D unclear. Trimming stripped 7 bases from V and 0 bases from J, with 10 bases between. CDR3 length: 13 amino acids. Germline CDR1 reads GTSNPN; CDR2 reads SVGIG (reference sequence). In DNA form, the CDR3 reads TGTGCCTCTACAGAAAACTCTGGAAACACCATATATTTT. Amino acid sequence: CASTENSGNTIYF.

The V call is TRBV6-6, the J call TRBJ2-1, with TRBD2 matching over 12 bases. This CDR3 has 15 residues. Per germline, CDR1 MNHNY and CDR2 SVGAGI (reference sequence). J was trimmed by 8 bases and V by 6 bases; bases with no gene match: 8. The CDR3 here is CASRHLAGGPDEQFF. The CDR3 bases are TGTGCCAGCAGACATCTAGCGGGAGGGCCCGATGAGCAGTTCTTC.

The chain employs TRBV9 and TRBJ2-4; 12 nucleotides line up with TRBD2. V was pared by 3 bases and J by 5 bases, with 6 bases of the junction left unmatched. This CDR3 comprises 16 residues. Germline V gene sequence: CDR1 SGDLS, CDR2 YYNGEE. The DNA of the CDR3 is TGTGCCAGCAGCGAAACTAGCGGGAGGCCAGAAAACATTCAGTACTTC. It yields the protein CASSETSGRPENIQYF. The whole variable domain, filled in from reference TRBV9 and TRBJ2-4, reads DSGVTQTPKHLITATGQRVTLRCSPRSGDLSVYWYQQSLDQGLQFLIQYYNGEERAKGNILERFSAQQFPDLHSELNLSSLELGDSALYFCASSETSGRPENIQYFGAGTRLSVL.

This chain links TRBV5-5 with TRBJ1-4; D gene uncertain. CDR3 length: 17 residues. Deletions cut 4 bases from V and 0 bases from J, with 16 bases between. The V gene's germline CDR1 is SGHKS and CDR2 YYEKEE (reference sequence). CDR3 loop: CASSPLVKITTNEKLFF. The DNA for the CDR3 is TGTGCCAGCAGCCCCCTAGTAAAGATAACAACTAATGAAAAACTGTTTTTT. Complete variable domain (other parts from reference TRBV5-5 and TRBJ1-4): DAGVTQSPTHLIKTRGQQVTLRCSPISGHKSVSWYQQVLGQGPQFIFQYYEKEERGRGNFPDRFSARQFPNYSSELNVNALLLGDSALYLCASSPLVKITTNEKLFFGSGTQLSVL.

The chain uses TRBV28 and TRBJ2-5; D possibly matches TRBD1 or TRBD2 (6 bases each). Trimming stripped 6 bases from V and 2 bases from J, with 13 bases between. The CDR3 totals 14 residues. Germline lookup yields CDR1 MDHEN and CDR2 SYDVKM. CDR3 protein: CASSRGGPQETQYF. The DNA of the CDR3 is TGTGCCAGCAGCCGAGGGGGGCCTCAAGAGACCCAGTACTTC.

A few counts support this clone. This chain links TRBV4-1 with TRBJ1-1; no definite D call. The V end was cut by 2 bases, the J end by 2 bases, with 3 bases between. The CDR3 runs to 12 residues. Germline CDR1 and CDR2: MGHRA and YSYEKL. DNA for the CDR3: TGCGCCAGCAGCCAATTAAACACTGAAGCTTTCTTT. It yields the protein CASSQLNTEAFF.

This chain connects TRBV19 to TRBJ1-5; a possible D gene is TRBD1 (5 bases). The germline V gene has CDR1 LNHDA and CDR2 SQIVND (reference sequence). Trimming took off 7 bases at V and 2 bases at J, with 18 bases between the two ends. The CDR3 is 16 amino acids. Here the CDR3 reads CASIKAGGSGNQPQHF. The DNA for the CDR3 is TGTGCCAGTATTAAGGCCGGGGGTTCGGGCAATCAGCCCCAGCATTTT.

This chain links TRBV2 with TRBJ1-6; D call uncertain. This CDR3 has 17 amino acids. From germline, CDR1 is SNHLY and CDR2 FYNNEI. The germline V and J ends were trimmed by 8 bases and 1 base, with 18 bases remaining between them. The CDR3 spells CASVRENKRSYNSPLHF. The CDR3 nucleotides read TGTGCCAGCGTCAGAGAAAATAAAAGATCCTATAATTCACCCCTCCACTTT. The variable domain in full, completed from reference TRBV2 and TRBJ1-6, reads EPEVTQTPSHQVTQMGQEVILRCVPISNHLYFYWYRQILGQKVEFLVSFYNNEISEKSEIFDDQFSVERPDGSNFTLKIRSTKLEDSAMYFCASVRENKRSYNSPLHFGNGTRLTVT.

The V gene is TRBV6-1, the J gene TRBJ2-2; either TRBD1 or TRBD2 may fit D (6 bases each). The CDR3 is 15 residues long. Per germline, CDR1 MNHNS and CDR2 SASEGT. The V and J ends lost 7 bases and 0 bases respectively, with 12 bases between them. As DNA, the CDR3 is TGTGCCAGCAAAGGGGGGACTGCGAACACCGGGGAGCTGTTTTTT. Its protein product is CASKGGTANTGELFF.